A single sample is the source of the 8 T cell receptor beta chains below, sequenced in a study of cytomegalovirus exposure and HLA in healthy donors. 60 Vbeta and 13 Jbeta primers were used in PCR. Using immunoSEQ multiplex PCR, the repertoire was profiled, and TCRdb retains in-frame clones only, with some absent. The sample has 160,000 or so clones; around 80% are singletons. The sample was PBMCs. Every receptor here comes from a male donor in good health and CMV-seropositive.

The chain uses TRBV27 and TRBJ2-6; D perhaps matches TRBD2 (6 bases). Trimming removed 4 bases from V and 0 bases from J, with 19 bases in between. The germline CDR1 and CDR2 sequences are MNHEY and SMNVEV (reference sequence). CDR3 length equals 19 residues. The CDR3 reads CASSSRGGRPTSGANVLTF. Here the CDR3 DNA reads TGTGCCAGCAGTTCCCGGGGAGGAAGACCCACCTCTGGGGCCAACGTCCTGACTTTC.

V usage is TRBV27 and J usage is TRBJ1-2; the D gene is possibly TRBD1 (5 bases). This CDR3 is built from 17 residues. V was shortened by 6 bases and J by 5 bases, with 25 bases between the two germline ends. CDR1 and CDR2 from the germline V gene are MNHEY and SMNVEV (reference sequence). The CDR3 loop is CASSPSPTAMVRYGYTF. The CDR3 DNA follows: TGTGCCAGCAGCCCCTCTCCGACAGCGATGGTGCGGTATGGCTACACCTTC.

The count of this clone is one. The chain is built from TRBV2 and TRBJ2-2, with 7 bases matching TRBD1. Germline lookup yields CDR1 SNHLY and CDR2 FYNNEI. The CDR3 totals 15 residues. The J segment lost 2 bases and the V segment lost 6 bases, leaving 6 bases of the junction unmatched. CDR3 sequence (DNA): TGTGCCAGCAGCCGACAGGGTGCAAACACCGGGGAGCTGTTTTTT. This encodes CASSRQGANTGELFF.

This clone was picked up one time. At one end, the junction sequence differs from germline, possibly due to a read error. The chain joins TRBV7-9 to TRBJ2-1, with 7 bases matching TRBD1. Germline V lookup: CDR1 SEHNR, CDR2 FQNEAQ (reference sequence). This CDR3 is built from 16 residues. DNA of the CDR3: TGTTCCAGCAGCTCCATGGGTGCCCAGGGGGACAATGAGCAGTTCTTC. It yields the protein CSSSSMGAQGDNEQFF.

This clone has more than one count but fewer than ten. The V call is TRBV2, the J call TRBJ2-7, with 7 nucleotides matching TRBD2. V was pared by 6 bases and J by 0 bases, with 8 bases of the junction left unmatched. From germline, CDR1 is SNHLY and CDR2 FYNNEI. This CDR3 has 15 amino acids. The CDR3 nucleotides are TGTGCCAGCAGCCTGAAGCGGGGACTCTCCTACGAGCAGTACTTC. Translating gives CASSLKRGLSYEQYF.

The genes are TRBV2 and TRBJ2-1, with D maybe TRBD1 (6 bases). Germline-derived CDR1 and CDR2 are SNHLY and FYNNEI. The V gene lost 5 bases and the J gene lost 1 base, with 12 bases spanning the gap. This CDR3 has 15 amino acids. This chain's CDR3 is CASSYQDSSYNEQFF. CDR3 sequence (DNA): TGTGCCAGCAGTTACCAGGACAGTTCCTACAATGAGCAGTTCTTC.

This clone has only one observation. V is TRBV6-5 and J is TRBJ1-1; D may be TRBD1 (6 bases). The V gene lost 5 bases and the J gene lost 8 bases, with 9 bases spanning the gap. Germline CDR1 is MNHEY and CDR2 is SVGAGI. This CDR3 contains 11 residues. Here the CDR3 DNA reads TGTGCCAGCAGTATTGGACAGGAAGCTTTCTTT. Amino acid sequence: CASSIGQEAFF.

The V call is TRBV7-9, the J call TRBJ2-7; 7 nucleotides match TRBD1. The germline V gene encodes CDR1 SEHNR and CDR2 FQNEAQ (reference sequence). Losses at the gene ends were 2 bases for V and 4 bases for J; bases not matched to a gene: 11. The CDR3 is 16 residues long. This CDR3 reads CASSLYPEGGVYEQYF. CDR3 DNA sequence: TGTGCCAGCAGCTTATATCCGGAAGGGGGCGTTTACGAGCAGTACTTC.